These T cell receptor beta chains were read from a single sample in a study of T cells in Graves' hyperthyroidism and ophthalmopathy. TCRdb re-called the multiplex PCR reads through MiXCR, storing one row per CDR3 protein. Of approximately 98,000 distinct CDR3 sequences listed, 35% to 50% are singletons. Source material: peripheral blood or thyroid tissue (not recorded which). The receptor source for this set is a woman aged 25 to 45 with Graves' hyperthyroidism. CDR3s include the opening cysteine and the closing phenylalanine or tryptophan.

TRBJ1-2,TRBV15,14,CATSREAGLYGYTF
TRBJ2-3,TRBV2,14,CASSRGVWSDTQYF
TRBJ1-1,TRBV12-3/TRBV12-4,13,CASTPLGNTEAFF
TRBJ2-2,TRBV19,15,CASTRGTGGTGELFF
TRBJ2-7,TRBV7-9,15,CASSLIRGSSYEQYF
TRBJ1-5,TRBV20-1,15,CSAPLPTGSNQPQHF
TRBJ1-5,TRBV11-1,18,CATSDFYRGRKSNQPLHF
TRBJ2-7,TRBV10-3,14,CAISEGAASYEQYF
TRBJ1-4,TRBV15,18,CATSRGWGVRKANERLFF
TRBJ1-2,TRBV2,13,CASRKGGNYGYTF
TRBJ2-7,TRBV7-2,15,CASSPIAGGAYEQYF
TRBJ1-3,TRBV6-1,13,CASRSAAANTIYF